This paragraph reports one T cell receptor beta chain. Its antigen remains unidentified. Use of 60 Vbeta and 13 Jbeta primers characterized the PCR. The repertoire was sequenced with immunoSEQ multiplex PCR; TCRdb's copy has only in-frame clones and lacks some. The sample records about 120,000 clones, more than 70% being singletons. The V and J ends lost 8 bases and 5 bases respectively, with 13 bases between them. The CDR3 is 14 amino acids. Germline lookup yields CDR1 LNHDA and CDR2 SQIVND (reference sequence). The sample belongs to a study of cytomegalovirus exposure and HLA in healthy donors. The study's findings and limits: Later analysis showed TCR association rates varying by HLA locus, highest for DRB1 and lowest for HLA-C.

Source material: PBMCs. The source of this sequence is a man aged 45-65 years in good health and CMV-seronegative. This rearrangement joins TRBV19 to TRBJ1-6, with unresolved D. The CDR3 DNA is TGTGCCAGTGGTCTCCGGGTAGATAATTCACCCCTCCACTTT. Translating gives CASGLRVDNSPLHF.